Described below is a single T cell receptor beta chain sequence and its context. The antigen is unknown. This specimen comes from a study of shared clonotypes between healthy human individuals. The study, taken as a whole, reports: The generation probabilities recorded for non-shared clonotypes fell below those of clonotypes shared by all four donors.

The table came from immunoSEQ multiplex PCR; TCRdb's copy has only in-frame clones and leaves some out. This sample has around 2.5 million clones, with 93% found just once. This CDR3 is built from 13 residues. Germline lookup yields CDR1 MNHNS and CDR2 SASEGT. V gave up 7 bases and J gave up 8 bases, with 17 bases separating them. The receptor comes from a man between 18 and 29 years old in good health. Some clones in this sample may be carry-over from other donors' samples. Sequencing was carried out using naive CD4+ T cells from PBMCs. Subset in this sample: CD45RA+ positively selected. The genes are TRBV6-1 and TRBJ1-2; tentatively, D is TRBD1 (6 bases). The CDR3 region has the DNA TGTGCCAGCACCAAAAGGGGGAGGGACGGCTACACCTTC. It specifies CASTKRGRDGYTF.